These T cell receptor beta chains were read from a single sample in a study of cytomegalovirus exposure and HLA in healthy donors. TCRdb's copy holds only in-frame clones and misses some; the assay was immunoSEQ multiplex PCR. In the table there are some 64,000 clones, about 90% of which are singletons. Sample: PBMCs. These receptors were obtained from a man aged 25-45 years in good health and CMV-seropositive. CDR3s include the opening cysteine and the closing phenylalanine or tryptophan. A D gene is named only where the DNA matches it firmly. Clone size is stated in some rows and not others, as once, few, many or a class when expanded.

-	-	15	TRBV9	TRBJ1-4	CASSVVPQAGEKLFF	TGTGCCAGCAGCGTAGTGCCCCAGGCGGGGGAAAAACTGTTTTTT
TRBD1	-	14	TRBV4-1	TRBJ1-2	CASSQNRGDYGYTF	TGCGCCAGCAGCCAAAACAGGGGCGACTATGGCTACACCTTC
TRBD1	-	13	TRBV5-4	TRBJ2-5	CASTDRGGETQYF	TGTGCCAGCACTGACAGGGGGGGAGAGACCCAGTACTTC
TRBD1	-	16	TRBV28	TRBJ1-5	CASRPQGAEIRQPQHF	TGTGCCAGCAGGCCACAGGGGGCCGAAATTCGGCAGCCCCAGCATTTT
TRBD2	once	16	TRBV4-2	TRBJ2-3	CASSQDDGLATDTQYF	TGTGCCAGCAGCCAAGATGATGGACTAGCCACAGATACGCAGTATTTT
TRBD1	-	17	TRBV5-5	TRBJ1-2	CASSLGAGTGGNYGYTF	TGTGCCAGCAGCTTGGGGGCTGGGACAGGAGGGAACTATGGCTACACCTTC
TRBD1	-	15	TRBV5-1	TRBJ1-1	CASSLSVTGGAEAFF	TGCGCCAGCAGCTTGAGTGTTACAGGGGGAGCTGAAGCTTTCTTT
TRBD1	-	20	TRBV7-3	TRBJ1-2	CASSLTGRGQGASVDYGYTF	TGTGCCAGCAGCTTAACAGGTCGCGGACAGGGGGCATCGGTGGACTATGGCTACACCTTC
-	-	10	TRBV29-1	TRBJ2-7	CSVEDSTRYF	TGCAGCGTTGAAGACTCCACACGGTACTTC
-	-	15	TRBV4-2	TRBJ2-7	CASSQDVVAAYEQYF	TGTGCCAGCAGCCAAGATGTAGTAGCGGCCTACGAGCAGTACTTC
TRBD2	-	16	TRBV5-6	TRBJ2-1	CASSRGLAGGYNEQFF	TGTGCCAGCAGCAGGGGACTAGCGGGAGGCTACAATGAGCAGTTCTTC
-	-	13	TRBV30	TRBJ2-3	CAWSRISTDTQYF	TGTGCCTGGAGCAGGATCTCCACAGATACGCAGTATTTT
TRBD1	-	15	TRBV27	TRBJ1-3	CASSFPDRVENTIYF	TGTGCCAGCAGTTTCCCGGACAGGGTGGAAAACACCATATATTTT
TRBD1	-	16	TRBV19	TRBJ1-5	CASTTIGQVINQPQHF	TGTGCCAGTACCACGATAGGACAGGTAATCAATCAGCCCCAGCATTTT
TRBD2	-	16	TRBV10-3	TRBJ2-3	CAIGKSSGSFTDTQYF	TGTGCCATAGGGAAATCTAGCGGGAGTTTCACAGATACGCAGTATTTT
-	-	15	TRBV27	TRBJ1-1	CASSLSTVGNTEAFF	TGTGCCAGCAGTTTATCCACAGTGGGGAACACTGAAGCTTTCTTT
TRBD2	-	19	TRBV30	TRBJ2-1	CAGWARWVAGVGTYNEQFF	TGTGCCGGATGGGCCCGATGGGTGGCGGGAGTTGGAACGTACAATGAGCAGTTCTTC
-	-	15	TRBV6-6	TRBJ2-2	CASSYRQGDTGELFF	TGTGCCAGCAGTTATCGGCAGGGCGATACCGGGGAGCTGTTTTTT
TRBD1	-	15	TRBV5-8	TRBJ1-2	CASSLDTRGNYGYTF	TGTGCCAGCAGCTTGGATACCAGGGGGAACTATGGCTACACCTTC
-	-	15	TRBV5-5	TRBJ1-2	CASSLVADTNYGYTF	TGTGCCAGCAGCTTGGTGGCAGATACTAACTATGGCTACACCTTC
TRBD1	-	18	TRBV15	TRBJ1-2	CATSRNPGTGRFDYGYTF	TGTGCCACCAGCAGAAACCCCGGGACAGGGAGATTTGACTATGGCTACACCTTC
TRBD2	-	17	TRBV5-1	TRBJ2-3	CASSLEASGSLTDTQYF	TGCGCCAGCAGCTTGGAGGCTAGCGGGAGTCTCACAGATACGCAGTATTTT
-	few	15	TRBV5-4	TRBJ1-1	CASSRYLGQTTEAFF	TGTGCCAGCAGCCGATATTTGGGTCAGACTACTGAAGCTTTCTTT
-	-	12	TRBV6-1	TRBJ1-1	CASSERGGGAFF	TGTGCCAGCAGTGAAAGGGGGGGAGGAGCTTTCTTT
-	-	11	TRBV20-1	TRBJ2-7	CSASFRGEQYF	TGCAGTGCTAGTTTCAGGGGCGAGCAGTACTTC
-	once	13	TRBV12-5	TRBJ1-1	CASGFLRADEAFF	TGTGCTAGTGGTTTTTTGAGGGCAGATGAAGCTTTCTTT
TRBD2	-	14	TRBV6-5	TRBJ2-1	CASSRSGSNNEQFF	TGTGCCAGCAGTCGTAGCGGGTCGAACAATGAGCAGTTCTTC
-	-	14	TRBV5-1	TRBJ1-1	CASRTGGVRAEAFF	TGCGCCAGCAGAACCGGGGGAGTAAGGGCTGAAGCTTTCTTT
TRBD2	once	18	TRBV5-1	TRBJ2-1	CASRSLEGLAGGRNEQFF	TGCGCCAGCCGCAGCTTGGAGGGCCTAGCGGGAGGAAGGAATGAGCAGTTCTTC
-	-	15	TRBV4-1	TRBJ2-7	CASSQENGQGYEQYF	TGCGCCAGCAGCCAAGAGAACGGGCAGGGCTACGAGCAGTACTTC
TRBD1	-	13	TRBV11-2	TRBJ1-2	CASTRDRVNGYTF	TGTGCCAGCACCCGGGACAGGGTTAATGGCTACACCTTC
TRBD2	few	12	TRBV6-5	TRBJ2-1	CATWTGGNEQFF	TGTGCCACCTGGACGGGGGGGAATGAGCAGTTCTTC
-	-	16	TRBV11-2	TRBJ1-3	CASSPSQGGRGNTIYF	TGTGCCAGCAGCCCATCCCAGGGCGGCAGGGGAAACACCATATATTTT
TRBD2	-	14	TRBV7-9	TRBJ2-1	CASLGGGPGKEQFF	TGTGCCAGCCTCGGGGGAGGGCCCGGGAAAGAGCAGTTCTTC
TRBD1	once	15	TRBV6-1	TRBJ1-2	CASSQGQGANYGYTF	TGTGCCAGCAGTCAAGGACAGGGGGCAAACTATGGCTACACCTTC
-	-	16	TRBV5-4	TRBJ2-3	CASSSDSRFSTDTQYF	TGTGCCAGCAGCTCAGATAGCAGATTTAGCACAGATACGCAGTATTTT
-	-	16	TRBV21-1	TRBJ2-7	CASSKGVAGISYEQYF	TGTGCCAGCAGCAAGGGGGTAGCGGGGATCTCCTACGAGCAGTACTTC
TRBD2	-	15	TRBV6-4	TRBJ2-2	CASSPSGKDTGELFF	TGTGCCAGCAGTCCTAGCGGGAAGGACACCGGGGAGCTGTTTTTT
-	-	15	TRBV5-8	TRBJ1-4	CASSPGTLLEEKLFF	TGTGCCAGCAGCCCCGGGACACTCCTAGAGGAAAAACTGTTTTTT
-	-	16	TRBV28	TRBJ1-5	CASKYGGGESNQPQHF	TGTGCCAGTAAATACGGGGGGGGAGAGTCTAATCAGCCCCAGCATTTT
-	-	16	TRBV7-2	TRBJ2-1	CASSPRRAGSPGEQFF	TGTGCCAGCAGCCCCCGGAGAGCCGGGTCCCCGGGAGAGCAGTTCTTC
-	-	14	TRBV7-6	TRBJ2-1	CASSLGGAKYEQFF	TGTGCCAGCAGCTTGGGGGGGGCGAAATATGAGCAGTTCTTC
-	-	14	TRBV6-5	TRBJ2-5	CASSYDGGRETQYF	TGTGCCAGCAGTTACGACGGGGGGCGAGAGACCCAGTACTTC
TRBD1	-	15	TRBV5-4	TRBJ2-5	CASSLDGDRGETQYF	TGTGCCAGCAGCTTGGATGGGGACAGGGGAGAGACCCAGTACTTC
-	-	14	TRBV10-3	TRBJ2-1	CAISDRGNYNEQFF	TGTGCCATCAGTGACAGGGGTAACTACAATGAGCAGTTCTTC
TRBD1	-	17	TRBV27	TRBJ2-1	CASSTPPGTGFRNEQFF	TGTGCCAGCAGTACCCCCCCCGGGACAGGGTTTCGGAATGAGCAGTTCTTC
-	few	10	TRBV20-1	TRBJ1-2	CSAPSRPHTF	TGCAGTGCTCCCAGTCGTCCCCACACCTTC
-	-	16	TRBV5-1	TRBJ1-3	CASSLGAPSSGNTIYF	TGCGCCAGCAGCTTGGGGGCACCTTCCTCTGGAAACACCATATATTTT
TRBD2	once	17	TRBV4-2	TRBJ2-7	CASSQDRLAGENYEQYF	TGTGCCAGCAGCCAAGATCGTCTAGCGGGAGAGAACTACGAGCAGTACTTC
TRBD2	-	15	TRBV9	TRBJ2-1	CASTPSEREGNEQFF	TGTGCCAGCACCCCCTCAGAGCGGGAGGGGAATGAGCAGTTCTTC
TRBD1	-	15	TRBV7-8	TRBJ1-5	CASSLAGGGNQPQHF	TGTGCCAGCAGCTTAGCAGGGGGCGGGAATCAGCCCCAGCATTTT
TRBD2	once	15	TRBV7-8	TRBJ2-7	CASSLGTSGYYEQYF	TGTGCCAGCAGCTTAGGGACTAGCGGCTACTACGAGCAGTACTTC
-	-	17	TRBV11-1	TRBJ2-3	CASSSHSGRRSGDTQYF	TGTGCCAGCAGCTCTCATTCGGGCAGACGGAGCGGAGATACGCAGTATTTT
-	-	12	TRBV12-5	TRBJ2-7	CASAGVSYEQYF	TGTGCCTCCGCCGGGGTCTCCTACGAGCAGTACTTC